These 14 T cell receptor beta chains were sequenced from one sample in a study of CD8+CD57+ T cells in acquired aplastic anemia (dated by TCRdb to between 2018 and 2020). The data were produced on an Illumina HiSeq 2000. Genomic DNA was used as template for profiling of TCR beta VDJ combinations and CDR3 sequences. TCRdb reprocessing: public reads trimmed at Q25 with fastp, clones called with MiXCR, in-frame beta chains kept. Each CDR3 protein gets just one entry, which takes the most common genes and DNA from the rows behind it. This sample holds hundreds of thousands of distinct CDR3 sequences; approximately 45% were observed only once. The ten largest clonotypes hold over 7.5% of the sample. Flow cytometry had shown CD8+CD57+ cell expansion in the patients selected for sequencing. Sequenced input: sorted CD4+, CD8+, or CD8+CD57+ T cells (not recorded which) from PBMCs. Receptors originate from a human donor with aplastic anemia.

This clonotype was found many times. The chain employs TRBV5-1 and TRBJ2-3; no definite D call. In germline, CDR1 is SGHRS, CDR2 YFSETQ. The germline V and J ends were trimmed by 0 bases and 1 base, with 9 bases remaining between them. The CDR3 runs to 15 residues. The CDR3 sequence is CASSLAVPRTDTQYF. In nucleotides, the CDR3 is TGCGCCAGCAGCTTGGCCGTCCCCCGCACAGATACGCAGTATTTT.

Note on this clonotype: This may be a read error, as it is one base from a much larger clone. This chain uses TRBV11-2 with TRBJ2-7; 9 bases agree with TRBD1. V trimming: 6 bases; J trimming: 6 bases; junction bases outside the gene matches: 6. The CDR3 has 13 amino acids. The germline V gene has CDR1 SGHAT and CDR2 FQNNGV. The CDR3 DNA reads TGTGCCAGCAGAACAGGGGGCCTCACCGAGCAGTACTTC. This translates into CASRTGGLTEQYF.

This clonotype was seen ten or more times. V usage is TRBV7-8 and J usage is TRBJ1-5; D is unresolved. The CDR3 has 17 amino acids. CDR1 is SGHVS, CDR2 FQNEAQ, per germline. The V gene lost 3 bases and the J gene lost 1 base, with 16 bases spanning the gap. The CDR3 is CASSLVRAEASNQPQHF. Here the CDR3 DNA reads TGTGCCAGCAGCTTGGTAAGGGCTGAGGCGAGCAATCAGCCCCAGCATTTT.

This clonotype was detected many times. V and J are TRBV5-6 and TRBJ1-5; D ambiguous. This CDR3 contains 15 residues. Germline values: CDR1 SGHDT, CDR2 YYEEEE. The V end lost 2 bases, the J end lost 2 bases, and 11 bases lay between the germline ends. This CDR3 is CASSLWGMGNQPQHF. CDR3 nucleotide sequence: TGTGCCAGCAGCTTATGGGGTATGGGCAATCAGCCCCAGCATTTT.

This clonotype was observed many times. This sequence joins TRBV4-3 and TRBJ2-7; 8 nucleotides line up with TRBD1. The germline gives CDR1 LGHNA, CDR2 YSLEER. V lost 1 base, J lost 3 bases, and 2 bases stayed unmatched. The CDR3 runs to 14 residues. CDR3 coding DNA: TGCGCCAGCAGCCAAGGACAGGGGAACTACGAGCAGTACTTC. Protein sequence: CASSQGQGNYEQYF.

In regard to this clonotype: Possible read error: a much larger clone is one base away. V is TRBV20-1 and J is TRBJ1-2, with TRBD1 matching over 9 bases. Germline CDR1 and CDR2: DFQATT and SNEGSKA (reference sequence). The CDR3 is 12 amino acids. The CDR3 sequence: CGARDRGNGYTF. For the CDR3, the DNA is TGCGGTGCTAGAGACAGGGGGAATGGCTACACCTTC.

In its sample, this clonotype was seen many times. This rearrangement joins TRBV20-1 to TRBJ2-1; the D gene is possibly TRBD2 (6 bases). V was trimmed by 6 bases and J by 1 base, leaving 19 bases between them. Germline loops: CDR1 DFQATT, CDR2 SNEGSKA (reference sequence). This CDR3 comprises 16 residues. The CDR3 here is CSAEELRGTSYNEQFF. The CDR3 DNA sequence: TGCAGTGCCGAAGAACTCCGGGGGACGTCCTACAATGAGCAGTTCTTC.

The chain is built from TRBV18 and TRBJ2-7; a possible D gene is TRBD1 (6 bases). The CDR3 has 14 residues. Trimming cost V 3 bases and J 0 bases, with 9 bases left between them. Per the germline V gene, CDR1 is KGHSH and CDR2 is LQKENI. CDR3 protein: CASSPPGASYEQYF. CDR3 bases: TGTGCCAGCTCACCTCCAGGGGCCTCCTACGAGCAGTACTTC.

At least ten counts were recorded for this clonotype. The chain is built from TRBV7-9 and TRBJ2-1; the D gene could be TRBD1 or TRBD2 (5 bases each). Germline CDR1 is SEHNR and CDR2 is FQNEAQ (reference sequence). This CDR3 has 12 residues. V was shortened by 2 bases and J by 8 bases, with 7 bases between the two germline ends. CDR3 in DNA: TGTGCCAGCAGCTTAAGAGGGGATGAGCAGTTCTTC. Translated, it gives CASSLRGDEQFF.

This clonotype occurred many times. The chain is built from TRBV9 and TRBJ1-2, with TRBD1 matching 8 bases. CDR1 SGDLS and CDR2 YYNGEE come from the germline V gene. The V and J ends lost 4 bases and 8 bases, in that order; junction bases with no gene match: 10. The CDR3 totals 14 residues. The CDR3 coding sequence is TGTGCCAGCAGCTCAGGGGGCGCGGAAGAGGGCTACACCTTC. This gives the protein CASSSGGAEEGYTF.

The gene calls are TRBV24-1 and TRBJ1-1; 7 bases are shared with TRBD1. This CDR3 is built from 13 residues. Germline V gene data show CDR1 as KGHDR and CDR2 as SFDVKD. Trimming cost V 3 bases and J 7 bases; bases outside gene matches: 4. The CDR3 loop is CATSDATGLEAFF. In DNA form, the CDR3 reads TGTGCCACCAGTGATGCGACAGGGCTTGAAGCTTTCTTT.

This clonotype appeared many times. The V gene is TRBV6-4, the J gene TRBJ2-3; 9 bases fit TRBD2. The germline CDR1 and CDR2 sequences are MRHNA and SNTAGT. This CDR3 is built from 15 residues. The V segment lost 4 bases and the J segment 0 bases; nucleotides outside the gene matches: 2. The CDR3 DNA reads as TGTGCCAGCAGTGCCAGCGGGGGGAGCACAGATACGCAGTATTTT. It yields the protein CASSASGGSTDTQYF.

The chain is built from TRBV6-5 and TRBJ1-2; maybe TRBD1 (6 bases). The germline V gene encodes CDR1 MNHEY and CDR2 SVGAGI. Trimming stripped 0 bases from V and 8 bases from J, with 13 bases between. This CDR3 has 14 amino acids. CDR3 nucleotides: TGTGCCAGCAGTTACTCGAGGAGGGGGGGCGGCTACACCTTC. It codes for CASSYSRRGGGYTF.

This chain uses TRBV29-1 with TRBJ1-1; 7 bases line up with TRBD1. Germline-derived CDR1 and CDR2 are SQVTM and ANQGSEA. The CDR3 runs 12 residues. V was pared by 5 bases and J by 6 bases, with 6 bases of the junction left unmatched. The CDR3 is CSVSGQAPEAFF. In nucleotides, the CDR3 is TGCAGCGTTTCCGGACAGGCCCCTGAAGCTTTCTTT. The full variable domain, rest sourced from reference TRBV29-1 and TRBJ1-1, is SAVISQKPSRDICQRGTSLTIQCQVDSQVTMMFWYRQQPGQSLTLIATANQGSEATYESGFVIDKFPISRPNLTFSTLTVSNMSPEDSSIYLCSVSGQAPEAFFGQGTRLTVV.